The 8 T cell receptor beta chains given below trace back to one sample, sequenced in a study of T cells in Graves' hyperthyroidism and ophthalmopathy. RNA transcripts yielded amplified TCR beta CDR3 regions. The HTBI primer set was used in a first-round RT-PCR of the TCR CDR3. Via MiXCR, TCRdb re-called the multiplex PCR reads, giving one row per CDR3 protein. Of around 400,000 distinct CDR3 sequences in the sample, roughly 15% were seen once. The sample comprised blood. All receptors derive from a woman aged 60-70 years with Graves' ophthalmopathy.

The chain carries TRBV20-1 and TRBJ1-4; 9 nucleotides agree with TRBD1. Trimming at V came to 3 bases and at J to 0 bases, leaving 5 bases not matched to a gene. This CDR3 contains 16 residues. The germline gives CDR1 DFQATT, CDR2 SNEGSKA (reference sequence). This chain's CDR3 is CSASRDRVATNEKLFF. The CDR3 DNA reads TGCAGTGCTAGCCGGGACAGGGTGGCAACTAATGAAAAACTGTTTTTT.

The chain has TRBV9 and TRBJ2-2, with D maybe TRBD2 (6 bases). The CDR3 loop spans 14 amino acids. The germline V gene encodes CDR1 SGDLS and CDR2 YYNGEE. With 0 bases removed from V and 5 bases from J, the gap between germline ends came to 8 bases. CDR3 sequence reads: CASSVASATGELFF. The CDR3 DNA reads TGTGCCAGCAGCGTAGCTAGCGCAACCGGGGAGCTGTTTTTT. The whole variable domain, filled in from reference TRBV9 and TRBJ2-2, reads DSGVTQTPKHLITATGQRVTLRCSPRSGDLSVYWYQQSLDQGLQFLIQYYNGEERAKGNILERFSAQQFPDLHSELNLSSLELGDSALYFCASSVASATGELFFGEGSRLTVL.

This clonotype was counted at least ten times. The CDR3 protein is CASSYSDRGYGYTF. The CDR3 nucleotides are TGTGCCAGCAGTTACTCGGACCGGGGGTATGGCTACACCTTC. V is TRBV6-5 and J is TRBJ1-2; TRBD1 is a possible D gene (5 bases). CDR1 is MNHEY and CDR2 is SVGAGI in the germline V gene. The CDR3 runs 14 residues. The V end lost 0 bases, the J end lost 5 bases, and 10 bases lay between the germline ends.

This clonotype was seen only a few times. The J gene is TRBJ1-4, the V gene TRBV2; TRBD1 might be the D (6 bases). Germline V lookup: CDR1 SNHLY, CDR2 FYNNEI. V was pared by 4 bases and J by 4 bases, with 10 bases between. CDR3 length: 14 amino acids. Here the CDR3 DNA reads TGTGCCAGCAGTGTACAGGGTCTTAATGAAAAACTGTTTTTT. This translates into CASSVQGLNEKLFF.

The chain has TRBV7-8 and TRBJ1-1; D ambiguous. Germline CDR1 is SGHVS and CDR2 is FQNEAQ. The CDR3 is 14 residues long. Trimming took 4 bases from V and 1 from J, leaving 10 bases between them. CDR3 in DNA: TGTGCCAGCAGCTGGCAGGACGCGAACACTGAAGCTTTCTTT. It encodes CASSWQDANTEAFF.

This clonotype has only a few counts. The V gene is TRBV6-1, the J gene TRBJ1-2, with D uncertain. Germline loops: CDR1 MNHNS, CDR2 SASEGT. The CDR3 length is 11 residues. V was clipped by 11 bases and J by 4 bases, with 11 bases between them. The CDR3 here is CAREYGYGYTF. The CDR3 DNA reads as TGTGCCCGAGAATACGGCTATGGCTACACCTTC.

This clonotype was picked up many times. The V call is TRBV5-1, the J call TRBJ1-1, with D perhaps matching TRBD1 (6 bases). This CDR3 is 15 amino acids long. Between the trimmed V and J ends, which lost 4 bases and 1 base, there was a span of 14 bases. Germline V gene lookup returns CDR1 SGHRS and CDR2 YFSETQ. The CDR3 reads CASSIPQGTNTEAFF. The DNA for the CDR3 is TGCGCCAGCAGCATTCCTCAGGGGACGAACACTGAAGCTTTCTTT.

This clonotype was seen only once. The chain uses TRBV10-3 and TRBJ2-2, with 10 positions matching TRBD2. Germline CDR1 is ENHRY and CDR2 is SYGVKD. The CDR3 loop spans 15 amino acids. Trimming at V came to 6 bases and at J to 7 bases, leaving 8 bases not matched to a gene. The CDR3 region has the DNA TGTGCCATCAGACCTAGCGGGAGCCGGGGCGGGGAGCTGTTTTTT. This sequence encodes CAIRPSGSRGGELFF.